The clone carrying this T cell receptor (beta chain) has ten or more counts. Antigen specificity is unknown. The entry originates in a study of T cell responses to AZD1222 COVID-19 vaccine. Looked up from germline, CDR1 is SEHNR and CDR2 is FQNEAQ (reference sequence). V lost 0 bases, J lost 8 bases, and 10 bases lay in between. CDR3 length: 14 amino acids. The data were produced by immunoSEQ multiplex PCR, yet TCRdb's version contains in-frame clones alone and is incomplete. The table shows 85,000 to 100,000 clones, with around 90% occurring only once. Study-level points and caveats: In a largely white British group with more females than males, clonal diversity was possibly underestimated. Seropositive status at baseline applied to only five or six AZD1222 recipients. Nearly half of spike-specific TCRs reportedly target variant regions that are unmutated in the B.1.351 and B.1.1.7 variants.

The TCR comes from an adult in good health. The chain carries TRBV7-9 and TRBJ1-4; D remains ambiguous. Sequencing used peripheral blood, obtained on day 0 of AZD1222 vaccination. The CDR3, as DNA: TGTGCCAGCAGCTTAGCGGTGGGAGCGGAAAAACTGTTTTTT. It yields the protein CASSLAVGAEKLFF.